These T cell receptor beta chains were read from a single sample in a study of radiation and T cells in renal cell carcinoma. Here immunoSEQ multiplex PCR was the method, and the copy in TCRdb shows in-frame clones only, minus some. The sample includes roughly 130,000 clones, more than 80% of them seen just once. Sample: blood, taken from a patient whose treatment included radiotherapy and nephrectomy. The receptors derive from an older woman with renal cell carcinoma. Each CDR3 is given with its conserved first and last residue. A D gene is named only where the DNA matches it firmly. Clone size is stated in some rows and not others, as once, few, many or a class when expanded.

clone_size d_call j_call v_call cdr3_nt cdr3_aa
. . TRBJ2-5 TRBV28 TGTGCCAGCAGATACGGACGGGTGGAGACCCAGTACTTC CASRYGRVETQYF
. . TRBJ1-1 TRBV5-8 TGTGCCAGCAGCTTGGTAGGTGGAAAGTACACTGAAGCTTTCTTT CASSLVGGKYTEAFF
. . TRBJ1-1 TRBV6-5 TGTGCCAGCAGGATACAAGTGAACACTGAAGCTTTCTTT CASRIQVNTEAFF
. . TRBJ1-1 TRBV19 TGTGCGTCGGCAGGGACCTTAACTGAAGCTTTCTTT CASAGTLTEAFF
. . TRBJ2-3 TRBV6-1 TGTGCCAGCATCCCAGGGCCCACAGATACGCAGTATTTT CASIPGPTDTQYF
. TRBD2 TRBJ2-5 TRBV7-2 TGTGCCAGCAGCCAGCGGGAGGTAGCGGGGGGGAGTACCCAGTACTTC CASSQREVAGGSTQYF
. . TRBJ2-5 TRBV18 TGTGCCAGCTCACCACCGGTAGGGGAAGAGACCCAGTACTTC CASSPPVGEETQYF
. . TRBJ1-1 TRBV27 TGTGCCAGCAGTTGGGCCATAGGGGATTTCGCTTTCTTT CASSWAIGDFAFF
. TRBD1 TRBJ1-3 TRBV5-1 TGCGCCAGCAGCCTGGGACAGCTTGGAAACACCATATATTTT CASSLGQLGNTIYF
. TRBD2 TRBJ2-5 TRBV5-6 TGTGCCAGCAGCTTTGGGGACTACCACAGGGAGACCCAGTACTTC CASSFGDYHRETQYF
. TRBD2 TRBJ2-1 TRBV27 TGTGCCAGCAGCAACAAAGTACTAGCGGGAGGGCCATGGTACAATGAGCAGTTCTTC CASSNKVLAGGPWYNEQFF
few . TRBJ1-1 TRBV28 TGTGCCAGCAGTTCGCTCTCAGCAAACACTGAAGCTTTCTTT CASSSLSANTEAFF
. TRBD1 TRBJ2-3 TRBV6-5 TGTGCCAGCAGACCTACAGGGGACATCGATACGCAGTATTTT CASRPTGDIDTQYF
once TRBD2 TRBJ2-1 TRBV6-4 TGTGCCAGCAGTGATGTAGCGGGAGCGAAAAATGAGCAGTTCTTC CASSDVAGAKNEQFF
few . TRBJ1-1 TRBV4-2 TGTGCCAGCAGCCAATATACACTTGTGAACACTGAAGCTTTCTTT CASSQYTLVNTEAFF
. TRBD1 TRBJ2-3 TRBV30 TGTGCCTTTTCCGGGACAGGCATTACAGATACGCAGTATTTT CAFSGTGITDTQYF
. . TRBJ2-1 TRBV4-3 TGCGCCAGCAGCCAAGAAATTAGCTCCTACAATGAGCAGTTCTTC CASSQEISSYNEQFF
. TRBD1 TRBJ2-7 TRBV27 TGTGCCAGCCAGAGACAGGGGCGAGACGAGCAGTACTTC CASQRQGRDEQYF
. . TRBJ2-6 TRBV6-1 TGTGCCAGCAGTGAAGGAAGAGCCAGCTCTGGGGCCAACGTCCTGACTTTC CASSEGRASSGANVLTF
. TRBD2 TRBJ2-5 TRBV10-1 TGCGCCAGCAGCCCTAGCGGGGACCAAGAGACCCAGTACTTC CASSPSGDQETQYF
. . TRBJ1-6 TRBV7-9 TGTGCCAGCAGCCGGGACGGCCACTCCTATAATTCACCCCTCCACTTT CASSRDGHSYNSPLHF
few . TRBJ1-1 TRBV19 TGTGCCAGTAGTAGACGGATGAACACTGAAGCTTTCTTT CASSRRMNTEAFF
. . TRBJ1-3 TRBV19 TGTGCCAGTACGTCGCAGATCTCTGGAAACACCATATATTTT CASTSQISGNTIYF
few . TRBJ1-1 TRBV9 TGTGCCAGCAGCGTAGGGCGTTTAGGGAACACTGAAGCTTTCTTT CASSVGRLGNTEAFF
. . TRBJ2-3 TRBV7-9 TGTGCCAGCAGCCTTAGGACTGGCACAGATACGCAGTATTTT CASSLRTGTDTQYF
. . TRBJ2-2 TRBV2 TGTGCCAGCAGTGAAGGGCAGAATACCGGGGAGCTGTTTTTT CASSEGQNTGELFF
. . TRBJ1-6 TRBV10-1 TGCGCCAGCAGTGAGTCGGGGCAGGGCGGTTATTCATCCCTCCACTTT CASSESGQGGYSSLHF
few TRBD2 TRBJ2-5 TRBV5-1 TGCGCCAGCAGCCATGGGACTAGCCAAGAGACCCAGTACTTC CASSHGTSQETQYF
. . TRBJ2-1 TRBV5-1 TGCGCCAGCAGCTTGGGCTCACCTCAGAGGAATGAGCAGTTCTTC CASSLGSPQRNEQFF
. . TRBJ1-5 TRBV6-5 TGTGCCAGCAGGCCCGGACATAGCAATCAGCCCCAGCATTTT CASRPGHSNQPQHF
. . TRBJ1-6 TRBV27 TGTGCCAGCCGCGACAGGCGCCAAGACAATTCACCCCTCCACTTT CASRDRRQDNSPLHF
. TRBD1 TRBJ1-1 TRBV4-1 TGCGCCAGTAGCCAAGATAGGGGACAGACGAACACTGAAGCTTTCTTT CASSQDRGQTNTEAFF
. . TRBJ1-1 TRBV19 TGTGCCAGTACCACCTCCTTACAGGGCAACACTGAAGCTTTCTTT CASTTSLQGNTEAFF
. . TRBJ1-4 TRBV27 TGTGCCAGCAGTTCGGGGGATGAGGAAAAACTGTTTTTT CASSSGDEEKLFF
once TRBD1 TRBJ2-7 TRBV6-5 TGTGCCAGCAGTTACGGGACAGGGGGATCCTACGAGCAGTACTTC CASSYGTGGSYEQYF
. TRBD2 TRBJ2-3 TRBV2 TGTGCCAGCAGTGATGGACTAGTCCCCCCTACAGATACGCAGTATTTT CASSDGLVPPTDTQYF
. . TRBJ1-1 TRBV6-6 TGTGCCAGCAGTTACCGGGAGGGGAACACTGAAGCTTTCTTT CASSYREGNTEAFF
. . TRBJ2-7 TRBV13 TGTGCCAGCAGACAAAAGGGGGGTCACGAGCAGTACTTC CASRQKGGHEQYF
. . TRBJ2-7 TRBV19 TGTGCCAGTAGAACCAGGGAAATGGACGAGCAGTACTTC CASRTREMDEQYF
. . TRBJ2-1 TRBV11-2 TGTGCCAGCAGCTTAGTGGGCCATTACAATGAGCAGTTCTTC CASSLVGHYNEQFF
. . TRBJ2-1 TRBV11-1 TGTGCCAGCAGCCCCGGGACAATGAGGCGCAATGAGCAGTTCTTC CASSPGTMRRNEQFF
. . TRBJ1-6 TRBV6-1 TGTGCCAGCAGGACCGACCCTGATTCACCCCTCCACTTT CASRTDPDSPLHF
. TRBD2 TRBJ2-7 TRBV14 TGTGCCAGCAGCCAAGATGAAAGGGTGGGGCCTAGCGGGAGGATGAGAGAGCAGTACTTC CASSQDERVGPSGRMREQYF
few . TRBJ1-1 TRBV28 TGTGCCAGCAGTGCCCCGCGCAGCCCAAACACTGAAGCTTTCTTT CASSAPRSPNTEAFF
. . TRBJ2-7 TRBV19 TGTGCCAGTAGTGACAAGCACTACGAGCAGTACTTC CASSDKHYEQYF
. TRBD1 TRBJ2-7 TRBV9 TGTGCCAGCTCCCGGAGGGGGGACAGGGAGGCCTACGAGCAGTACTTC CASSRRGDREAYEQYF
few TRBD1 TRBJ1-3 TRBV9 TGTGCCAGCAGACCTCCGGGACAGACTGGAAACACCATATATTTT CASRPPGQTGNTIYF